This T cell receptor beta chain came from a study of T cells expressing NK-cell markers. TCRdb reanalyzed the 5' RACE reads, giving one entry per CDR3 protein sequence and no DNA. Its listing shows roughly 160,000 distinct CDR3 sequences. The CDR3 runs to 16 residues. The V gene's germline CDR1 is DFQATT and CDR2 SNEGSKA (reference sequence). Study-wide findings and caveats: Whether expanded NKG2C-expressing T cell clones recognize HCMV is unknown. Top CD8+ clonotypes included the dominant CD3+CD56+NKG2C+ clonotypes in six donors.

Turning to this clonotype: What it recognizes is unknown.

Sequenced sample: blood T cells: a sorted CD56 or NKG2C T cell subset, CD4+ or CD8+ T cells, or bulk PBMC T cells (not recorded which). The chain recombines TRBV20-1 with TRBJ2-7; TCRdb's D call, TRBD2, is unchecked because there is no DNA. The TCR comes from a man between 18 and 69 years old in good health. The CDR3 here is CSAPSLAGGSSYEQYF.